Below, 3 T cell receptor beta chains from the same sample are listed, as sequenced in a study of T cell repertoires in cytomegalovirus infection. TCRdb fed the reads into MiXCR, producing one record per CDR3 protein. The sample includes around 260,000 distinct CDR3 sequences, 20% to 30% seen only once; the top ten take around 14%. The sequenced material came from PBMCs. The receptors shown here come from a human donor in good health (CMV status not recorded). Some clones in this sample may be carry-over from other donors' samples.

The rearrangement links TRBV11-2 to TRBJ2-5, with D perhaps given as TRBD1 or TRBD2 (5 bases each). Germline lookup yields CDR1 SGHAT and CDR2 FQNNGV. The CDR3 length is 15 residues. Trimming removed 3 bases at V and 1 base at J, with 12 bases between. This CDR3 is CASSFRGTVQETQYF. CDR3 nucleotides: TGTGCCAGCAGCTTCCGAGGGACCGTCCAAGAGACCCAGTACTTC.

This rearrangement joins TRBV28 to TRBJ2-7, with 8 nucleotides matching TRBD2. Germline V CDR1 and CDR2: MDHEN, SYDVKM. Trimming at V came to 7 bases and at J to 6 bases, leaving 5 bases not matched to a gene. This CDR3 comprises 12 residues. The CDR3 coding sequence is TGTGCCAGCACCGGGGGGGCGCGCGAGCAGTACTTC. Its translation is CASTGGAREQYF. Filled out from reference TRBV28 and TRBJ2-7, the complete variable domain reads DVKVTQSSRYLVKRTGEKVFLECVQDMDHENMFWYRQDPGLGLRLIYFSYDVKMKEKGDIPEGYSVSREKKERFSLILESASTNQTSMYLCASTGGAREQYFGPGTRLTVT.

The chain carries TRBV4-1 and TRBJ2-3; D gene unclear. Trimming pared 2 bases from V and 2 bases from J, leaving 5 bases between. The CDR3 covers 13 residues. In germline, CDR1 is MGHRA, CDR2 YSYEKL. In DNA form, the CDR3 reads TGCGCCAGCAGCCAACTCCACACAGATACGCAGTATTTT. This sequence encodes CASSQLHTDTQYF.